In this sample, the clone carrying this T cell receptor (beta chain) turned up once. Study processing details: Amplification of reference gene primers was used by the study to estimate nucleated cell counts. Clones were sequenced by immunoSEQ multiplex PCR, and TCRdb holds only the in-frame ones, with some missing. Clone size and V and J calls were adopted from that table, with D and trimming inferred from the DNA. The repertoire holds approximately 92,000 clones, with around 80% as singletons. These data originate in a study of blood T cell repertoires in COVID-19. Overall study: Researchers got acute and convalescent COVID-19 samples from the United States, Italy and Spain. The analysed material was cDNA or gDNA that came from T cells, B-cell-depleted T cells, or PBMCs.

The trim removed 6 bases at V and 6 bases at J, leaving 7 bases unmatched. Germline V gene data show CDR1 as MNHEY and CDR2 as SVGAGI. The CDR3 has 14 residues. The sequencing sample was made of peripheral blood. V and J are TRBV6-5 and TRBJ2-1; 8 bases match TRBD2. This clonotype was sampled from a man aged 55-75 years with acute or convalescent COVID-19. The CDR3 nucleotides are TGTGCCAGCAGGAGCGGGAGAGGAGGCAATGAGCAGTTCTTC. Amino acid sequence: CASRSGRGGNEQFF.